These T cell receptor beta chains were read from a single sample in a study of T-cell reconstitution after alpha-beta-depleted transplantation in children. TCRdb analysed the PCR reads with MiXCR anew, one entry per CDR3 protein. The profile shows about 200,000 distinct CDR3 sequences, 5.5% to 7% of them singletons. The source was PBMCs, collected before TCRalphabeta/CD19-depleted stem cell transplant. The receptors originated from a girl less than two years old with combined immunodeficiency, due to receive a stem cell transplant. The CDR3 runs from the conserved cysteine through the conserved F or W. The order of the fields is J gene, V gene, CDR3 protein.

j_call: TRBJ2-7
v_call: TRBV4-2
cdr3_aa: CASSRGLAGGSYEQYF

j_call: TRBJ1-4
v_call: TRBV7-9
cdr3_aa: CASSFGGAREKLFF

j_call: TRBJ2-2
v_call: TRBV12-3/TRBV12-4
cdr3_aa: CASSLQGYGELFF

j_call: TRBJ2-5
v_call: TRBV15
cdr3_aa: CATSRDLFASTSGGETQYF

j_call: TRBJ1-1
v_call: TRBV20-1
cdr3_aa: CSARDSAGEEENTEAFF

j_call: TRBJ2-6
v_call: TRBV3-1
cdr3_aa: CASSPFGGIVGANVLTF

j_call: TRBJ2-7
v_call: TRBV20-1
cdr3_aa: CSAMGFQGVSYEQYF

j_call: TRBJ1-3
v_call: TRBV4-1
cdr3_aa: CASSQDDGDSGNTIYF

j_call: TRBJ2-5
v_call: TRBV7-6
cdr3_aa: CASSLGAWQGGETQYF

j_call: TRBJ2-3
v_call: TRBV7-9
cdr3_aa: CASSLQGASTDTQYF

j_call: TRBJ1-4
v_call: TRBV23-1
cdr3_aa: CASPWWRRNEKLFF

j_call: TRBJ2-1
v_call: TRBV5-6
cdr3_aa: CASSPTGGAYNEQFF

j_call: TRBJ2-1
v_call: TRBV29-1
cdr3_aa: CSVEPGGFVRDEQFF

j_call: TRBJ2-7
v_call: TRBV6-2/TRBV6-3
cdr3_aa: CASSYSTPWTSGRAPSGEQYF

j_call: TRBJ1-1
v_call: TRBV7-8
cdr3_aa: CASSLSKNTEAFF

j_call: TRBJ2-5
v_call: TRBV7-9
cdr3_aa: CASTRDRSQETQYF

j_call: TRBJ2-2
v_call: TRBV7-9
cdr3_aa: CASSLEELSTGELFF

j_call: TRBJ2-2
v_call: TRBV12-3/TRBV12-4
cdr3_aa: CASSLGWELFF

j_call: TRBJ2-1
v_call: TRBV28
cdr3_aa: CASSLGVGGPLNEQFF

j_call: TRBJ2-1
v_call: TRBV6-5
cdr3_aa: CASSYTGDLHNEQFF

j_call: TRBJ2-3
v_call: TRBV7-2
cdr3_aa: CASRRRYSSGADTQYF

j_call: TRBJ2-1
v_call: TRBV20-1
cdr3_aa: CSARGLLVSYNEQFF

j_call: TRBJ2-1
v_call: TRBV20-1
cdr3_aa: CSAGQAGGPGDSYNEQFF

j_call: TRBJ2-1
v_call: TRBV24-1
cdr3_aa: CATAREIGDEQFF

j_call: TRBJ2-2
v_call: TRBV2
cdr3_aa: CASSDVRGKRNTGELFF

j_call: TRBJ1-2
v_call: TRBV12-3/TRBV12-4
cdr3_aa: CASSSQTGRSYGYTF

j_call: TRBJ1-5
v_call: TRBV6-2/TRBV6-3
cdr3_aa: CASSLRKGANQPQHF

j_call: TRBJ2-2
v_call: TRBV28
cdr3_aa: CASSSPGTGSAGELFF

j_call: TRBJ2-2
v_call: TRBV20-1
cdr3_aa: CCFSRSGGKHTGELFF

j_call: TRBJ2-5
v_call: TRBV20-1
cdr3_aa: CSARTSGVKETQYF

j_call: TRBJ2-7
v_call: TRBV20-1
cdr3_aa: CSAAGVISYEQYF

j_call: TRBJ2-5
v_call: TRBV15
cdr3_aa: CATSRGGGLGETQYF

j_call: TRBJ2-5
v_call: TRBV7-6
cdr3_aa: CASSPYPIGGETQYF

j_call: TRBJ1-3
v_call: TRBV5-1
cdr3_aa: CASSFSGQGLLYSGNTIYF

j_call: TRBJ2-7
v_call: TRBV4-3
cdr3_aa: CASSQGTSGNWEQYF

j_call: TRBJ2-4
v_call: TRBV6-2/TRBV6-3
cdr3_aa: CASSYSWEYLAKNIQYF

j_call: TRBJ1-2
v_call: TRBV12-3/TRBV12-4
cdr3_aa: CASSPQGGGYANGYTF

j_call: TRBJ2-7
v_call: TRBV2
cdr3_aa: CASREGRGFEEQYF

j_call: TRBJ2-3
v_call: TRBV28
cdr3_aa: CASSLFIAGASGATSTDTQYF

j_call: TRBJ2-7
v_call: TRBV11-2
cdr3_aa: CASTYLTGDYEQYF

j_call: TRBJ2-2
v_call: TRBV2
cdr3_aa: CASSETGRRTGELFF

j_call: TRBJ1-1
v_call: TRBV5-1
cdr3_aa: CASSPRDRDMNTEAFF

j_call: TRBJ2-5
v_call: TRBV27
cdr3_aa: CASSLGRGTQYF

j_call: TRBJ2-5
v_call: TRBV13
cdr3_aa: CASGPGTGPQETQYF

j_call: TRBJ2-1
v_call: TRBV7-6
cdr3_aa: CASSLIAGGFYNEQFF

j_call: TRBJ2-7
v_call: TRBV9
cdr3_aa: CASSEAGRPSYEQYF

j_call: TRBJ2-7
v_call: TRBV28
cdr3_aa: CASTGSYEQYF

j_call: TRBJ2-3
v_call: TRBV7-9
cdr3_aa: CASSLEAYRVSTDTQYF

j_call: TRBJ2-3
v_call: TRBV20-1
cdr3_aa: CSAAGTGSSTDTQYF

j_call: TRBJ2-2
v_call: TRBV6-1
cdr3_aa: CASTPIVPGQGVNTGELFF

j_call: TRBJ2-1
v_call: TRBV11-2
cdr3_aa: CASSQGYLGADNEQFF

j_call: TRBJ2-1
v_call: TRBV4-3
cdr3_aa: CASSQDYLGYNEQFF

j_call: TRBJ2-1
v_call: TRBV20-1
cdr3_aa: CSARDAGVVQFF